The next 23 T cell receptor beta chains were all read from a single sample in a study of T cells expressing NK-cell markers. TCRdb re-called the 5' RACE reads, yielding one record per CDR3 amino acid sequence without DNA. The sample's table shows around 100,000 distinct CDR3 sequences. Sample: blood T cells: a sorted CD56 or NKG2C T cell subset, CD4+ or CD8+ T cells, or bulk PBMC T cells (not recorded which). The receptor source for this set is a woman aged 18 to 75 in good health.

The V call is TRBV2, the J call TRBJ2-3; TCRdb's assignment of TRBD1 cannot be checked, as there is no DNA. This CDR3 spans 15 amino acids. The germline V gene encodes CDR1 SNHLY and CDR2 FYNNEI. The CDR3 sequence: CASVRDRGHGDTQYF.

The rearrangement joins TRBV20-1 to TRBJ2-4; the TRBD1 assignment by TCRdb is unverifiable without DNA. This CDR3 spans 16 amino acids. Germline V gene sequence: CDR1 DFQATT, CDR2 SNEGSKA (reference sequence). The chain's CDR3 is CSAKDLAGTGKDIQYF.

The CDR3 loop reads CASSPSSGASSYNEQFF. The rearrangement links TRBV7-9 to TRBJ2-1; TCRdb outputs TRBD1, but without DNA this stays unchecked. The CDR3 extends over 17 amino acids. Germline loops: CDR1 SEHNR, CDR2 FQNEAQ (reference sequence).

The V and J genes are TRBV20-1 and TRBJ2-1. CDR3 length: 13 amino acids. Germline V CDR1 and CDR2: DFQATT, SNEGSKA (reference sequence). CDR3 protein: CSATGVLAGEQFF.

The chain uses TRBV12-3 or TRBV12-4 and TRBJ2-7; TCRdb gives TRBD2 as the D gene, but with no DNA this cannot be confirmed. CDR3 length equals 14 residues. The CDR3 loop is CASSAGTSEIGQYF.

This chain uses TRBV12-3 or TRBV12-4 with TRBJ2-3; TCRdb designates TRBD1, a call that cannot be tested without DNA. The CDR3 is 15 residues long. The CDR3 spells CASSFGVPYTDTQYF.

The V gene is TRBV10-1, the J gene TRBJ2-7; TCRdb gives TRBD2 as the D gene, but with no DNA this cannot be confirmed. CDR1 is WNHNN, CDR2 SYGVQD, per germline (reference sequence). The CDR3 runs 17 residues. The chain's CDR3 is CASRTPGTFPSAYEQYF.

This rearrangement joins TRBV6-1 to TRBJ2-7; TCRdb returns TRBD1, unconfirmable since there is no DNA. This CDR3 is built from 14 residues. In germline, CDR1 is MNHNS, CDR2 SASEGT. CDR3: CASGLGPSSYEQYF.

The V gene is TRBV27, the J gene TRBJ2-2; absent DNA, TCRdb's TRBD2 call cannot be checked. Germline lookup yields CDR1 MNHEY and CDR2 SMNVEV (reference sequence). The CDR3 spans 16 residues. CDR3 protein: CASTPGLAGNTGELFF.

The rearrangement joins TRBV11-1 to TRBJ2-2; TCRdb outputs TRBD2, but without DNA this stays unchecked. CDR3 length: 15 amino acids. Germline V gives CDR1 SGHAT, CDR2 FQDESV (reference sequence). The CDR3 protein is CASSLWPSGTGELFF.

This chain connects TRBV7-8 to TRBJ2-5. The CDR3 loop spans 14 amino acids. The V gene's germline CDR1 is SGHVS and CDR2 FQNEAQ. This chain's CDR3 is CASSLVTLGETQYF.

The chain links TRBV7-8 to TRBJ2-3; there is no DNA to check the TCRdb D call of TRBD2. From germline, CDR1 is SGHVS and CDR2 FQNEAQ. The CDR3 sequence is 14 residues long. CDR3: CASSSYGEQDTQYF. Together with reference TRBV7-8 and TRBJ2-3, the CDR3 gives the full variable domain: GAGVSQSPRYKVAKRGQDVALRCDPISGHVSLFWYQQALGQGPEFLTYFQNEAQLDKSGLPSDRFFAERPEGSVSTLKIQRTQQEDSAVYLCASSSYGEQDTQYFGPGTRLTVL.

The chain couples TRBV4-2 to TRBJ2-7; TCRdb's D call, TRBD1, is unchecked because there is no DNA. This CDR3 has 16 residues. Germline-derived CDR1 and CDR2 are LGHNA and YNFKEQ. The CDR3 sequence is CASSQGRVESSYEQYF.

The V call is TRBV6-5, the J call TRBJ1-2; there is no DNA to check the TCRdb D call of TRBD1. The CDR3 has 16 amino acids. CDR1 is MNHEY and CDR2 is SVGAGI in the germline V gene. The CDR3 here is CASSYSQTTGNPGYTF.

The chain links TRBV7-3 to TRBJ2-1. Germline CDR1 is SGHTA and CDR2 is FQGTGA. The CDR3 extends over 14 amino acids. CDR3 sequence: CASSFVGPDNEQFF.

The chain uses TRBV6-5 and TRBJ2-7; without DNA, the TCRdb call of TRBD2 cannot be checked. Germline V gene data show CDR1 as MNHEY and CDR2 as SVGAGI. CDR3 size: 14 residues. The CDR3 is CASSLAGDNYEQYF.

The chain combines TRBV4-1 with TRBJ2-1; with no DNA, the TCRdb D assignment of TRBD2 cannot be verified. This CDR3 region has 16 residues. CDR1 and CDR2 (germline): MGHRA, YSYEKL. This chain's CDR3 is CASSQDASGGYNEQFF.

This chain uses TRBV20-1 with TRBJ2-3; without DNA, the TCRdb call of TRBD2 cannot be checked. Germline V gene data show CDR1 as DFQATT and CDR2 as SNEGSKA (reference sequence). This CDR3 is built from 15 residues. Here the CDR3 reads CSAIPGTSGADTQYF.

The rearrangement uses TRBV29-1 and TRBJ2-1; with no DNA, the TCRdb D assignment of TRBD2 cannot be verified. The CDR3 consists of 15 residues. Germline CDR1 reads SQVTM; CDR2 reads ANQGSEA. The CDR3 loop is CSAPRGAGDHNEQFF.

J is TRBJ1-4 and V is TRBV4-1. This CDR3 region has 15 residues. Germline CDR1 is MGHRA and CDR2 is YSYEKL. CDR3 residues: CASSQDDTQNEKLFF.

The genes are TRBV5-8 and TRBJ1-4. The CDR3 runs 16 residues. CDR1 is SGHTS and CDR2 is YDEGEE in the germline V gene. This CDR3 is CASKPSGGTPNEKLFF. The full variable domain, in which reference TRBV5-8 and TRBJ1-4 provide the parts outside the CDR3, is EAGVTQSPTHLIKTRGQQATLRCSPISGHTSVYWYQQALGLGLQFLLWYDEGEERNRGNFPPRFSGRQFPNYSSELNVNALELEDSALYLCASKPSGGTPNEKLFFGSGTQLSVL.

V gene TRBV12-3 or TRBV12-4 combines with J gene TRBJ2-5; TCRdb returns TRBD1, unconfirmable since there is no DNA. This CDR3 has 13 residues. The CDR3 sequence: CASSDRVRETQYF.

The rearrangement links TRBV27 to TRBJ2-5; there is no DNA to check the TCRdb D call of TRBD2. This CDR3 is built from 16 residues. Germline-derived CDR1 and CDR2 are MNHEY and SMNVEV (reference sequence). CDR3 residues: CASRDLHWAGEETQYF.